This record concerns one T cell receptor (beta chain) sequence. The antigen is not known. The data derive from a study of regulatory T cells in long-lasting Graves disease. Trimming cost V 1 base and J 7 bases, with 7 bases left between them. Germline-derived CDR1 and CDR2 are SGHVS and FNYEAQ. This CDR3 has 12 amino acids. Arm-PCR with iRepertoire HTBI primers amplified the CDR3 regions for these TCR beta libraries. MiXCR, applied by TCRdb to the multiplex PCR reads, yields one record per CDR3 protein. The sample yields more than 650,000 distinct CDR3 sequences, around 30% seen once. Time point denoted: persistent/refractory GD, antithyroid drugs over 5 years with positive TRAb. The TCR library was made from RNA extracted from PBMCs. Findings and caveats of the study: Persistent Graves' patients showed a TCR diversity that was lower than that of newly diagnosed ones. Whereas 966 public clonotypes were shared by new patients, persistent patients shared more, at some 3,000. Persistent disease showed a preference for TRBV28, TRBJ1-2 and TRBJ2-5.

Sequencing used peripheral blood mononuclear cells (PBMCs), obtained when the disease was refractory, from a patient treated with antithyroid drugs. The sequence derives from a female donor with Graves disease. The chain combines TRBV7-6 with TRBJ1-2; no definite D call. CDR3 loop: CASSLVGAGYTF. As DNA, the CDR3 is TGTGCCAGCAGCTTAGTTGGTGCTGGCTACACCTTC. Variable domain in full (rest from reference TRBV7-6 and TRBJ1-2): GAGVSQSPRYKVTKRGQDVALRCDPISGHVSLYWYRQALGQGPEFLTYFNYEAQQDKSGLPNDRFSAERPEGSISTLTIQRTEQRDSAMYRCASSLVGAGYTFGSGTRLTVV.